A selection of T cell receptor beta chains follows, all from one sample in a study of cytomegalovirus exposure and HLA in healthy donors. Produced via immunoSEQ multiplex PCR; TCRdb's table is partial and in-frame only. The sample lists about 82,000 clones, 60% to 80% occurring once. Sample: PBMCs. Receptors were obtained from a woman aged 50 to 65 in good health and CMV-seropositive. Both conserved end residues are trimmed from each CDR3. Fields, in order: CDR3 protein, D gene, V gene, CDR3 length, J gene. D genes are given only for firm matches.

CDR3: ASSQEKGPSYEQY
D: NA
V: TRBV4-1
length: 13
J: TRBJ2-7

CDR3: ASSLAQREQY
D: NA
V: TRBV5-4
length: 10
J: TRBJ2-7

CDR3: ASSQVRLTQETQY
D: NA
V: TRBV14
length: 13
J: TRBJ2-5

CDR3: ASTAFSSYNEQF
D: NA
V: TRBV7-2
length: 12
J: TRBJ2-1

CDR3: ASSFDRGNTEAF
D: TRBD1
V: TRBV6-6
length: 12
J: TRBJ1-1

CDR3: ASSTGTGPNEQY
D: TRBD1
V: TRBV6-5
length: 12
J: TRBJ2-7

CDR3: ASTFQETQY
D: NA
V: TRBV19
length: 9
J: TRBJ2-5

CDR3: ASSARREYGYT
D: NA
V: TRBV7-9
length: 11
J: TRBJ1-2

CDR3: ASSKGQGGTGYT
D: TRBD1
V: TRBV7-6
length: 12
J: TRBJ1-2

CDR3: ASSQDGDLWSTDTQY
D: NA
V: TRBV4-1
length: 15
J: TRBJ2-3

CDR3: ASSLQGANEKLF
D: TRBD1
V: TRBV18
length: 12
J: TRBJ1-4

CDR3: ASSYPTSGVDEQY
D: TRBD2
V: TRBV6-6
length: 13
J: TRBJ2-7

CDR3: ASSRTKSSYEQY
D: NA
V: TRBV19
length: 12
J: TRBJ2-7

CDR3: ASSLDSFEAF
D: NA
V: TRBV5-4
length: 10
J: TRBJ1-1

CDR3: ASSGPGGLNYEQY
D: NA
V: TRBV6-1
length: 13
J: TRBJ2-7

CDR3: ASSPLAGVGEQF
D: TRBD2
V: TRBV18
length: 12
J: TRBJ2-1

CDR3: ARSGTSGPRSYNEQF
D: TRBD2
V: TRBV30
length: 15
J: TRBJ2-1

CDR3: ASSPGRQGFNYGYT
D: TRBD1
V: TRBV5-4
length: 14
J: TRBJ1-2

CDR3: ASSFLGGHQETQY
D: NA
V: TRBV7-9
length: 13
J: TRBJ2-5

CDR3: AWTTGLAGYNEQF
D: TRBD2
V: TRBV30
length: 13
J: TRBJ2-1

CDR3: ASSDAGTAYGYT
D: TRBD1
V: TRBV6-5
length: 12
J: TRBJ1-2

CDR3: ASSLVTDEKLF
D: NA
V: TRBV5-4
length: 11
J: TRBJ1-4

CDR3: ASSSRAGGYEQF
D: TRBD1
V: TRBV7-2
length: 12
J: TRBJ2-1